These 22 T cell receptor beta chains came from one sample sequenced in a study of cytomegalovirus exposure and HLA in healthy donors. 13 Jbeta primers and 60 Vbeta primers were used for the PCR. The table came from immunoSEQ multiplex PCR; TCRdb's copy has only in-frame clones and leaves some out. The data contain more than 110,000 clones, about 70% of them singletons. The sample comprised PBMCs. The receptor source for this set is a woman aged 55-70 years in good health and CMV-seropositive.

V is TRBV10-3 and J is TRBJ2-7; 10 nucleotides line up with TRBD1. The CDR3 is 14 amino acids. Trimming at V came to 6 bases and at J to 2 bases, leaving 4 bases not matched to a gene. Per germline, CDR1 ENHRY and CDR2 SYGVKD. CDR3 in DNA: TGTGCCATCAGCTCGACAGGGGGCGCCTACGAGCAGTACTTC. This translates into CAISSTGGAYEQYF.

This chain uses TRBV5-1 with TRBJ2-5; 7 nucleotides line up with TRBD2. The J call could be wrong; TRBJ2-7 is a better fit for the DNA end. CDR3 length equals 15 residues. CDR1 and CDR2 from the germline V gene are SGHRS and YFSETQ. This CDR3 reads CASRALGGSSYEQYF. DNA for the CDR3: TGCGCCAGCAGGGCGCTGGGCGGGAGCTCCTACGAGCAGTACTTC.

A single count supports this clone. J is TRBJ1-2 and V is TRBV27, with D possibly matching TRBD1 (6 bases). Deletions cut 6 bases from V and 4 bases from J, with 15 bases between. This CDR3 is 14 amino acids long. CDR1 is MNHEY, CDR2 SMNVEV, per germline (reference sequence). CDR3 coding DNA: TGTGCCAGCAGCCCAGAGGGGGGGAGCTATGGCTACACCTTC. It codes for CASSPEGGSYGYTF.

The V gene is TRBV15, the J gene TRBJ2-5; tentatively, D is TRBD2 (6 bases). Trimming removed 0 bases at V and 5 bases at J, with 10 bases between. Germline assignment: CDR1 LNHNV and CDR2 YYDKDF (reference sequence). This CDR3 is built from 14 residues. This CDR3 reads CATSRDSGRETQYF. CDR3 nucleotides: TGTGCCACCAGCAGAGACTCGGGGAGGGAGACCCAGTACTTC.

The rearrangement joins TRBV7-9 to TRBJ2-7; 10 nucleotides line up with TRBD1. Trimming cost V 4 bases and J 3 bases; bases outside gene matches: 3. Germline V CDR1 and CDR2: SEHNR, FQNEAQ (reference sequence). The CDR3 spans 14 residues. CDR3 DNA: TGTGCCAGCAGCTCCTGGGACAGGGGCTACGAGCAGTACTTC. Protein product: CASSSWDRGYEQYF.

This clone was counted a few times. V usage is TRBV29-1 and J usage is TRBJ2-5; 7 positions match TRBD1. J lost 0 bases, V lost 8 bases, and 3 bases had no gene match. The CDR3 spans 12 residues. CDR1 and CDR2 from the germline V gene are SQVTM and ANQGSEA. The CDR3 loop is CSPDRDQETQYF. CDR3 bases: TGCAGCCCCGACAGGGACCAAGAGACCCAGTACTTC.

The gene calls are TRBV19 and TRBJ2-7, with 10 positions matching TRBD2. J was trimmed by 6 bases and V by 5 bases; bases with no gene match: 7. The CDR3 has 14 residues. Germline lookup yields CDR1 LNHDA and CDR2 SQIVND (reference sequence). The CDR3 is CASSDPGLAFEQYF. The CDR3 DNA reads as TGTGCCAGTAGTGACCCGGGACTAGCGTTCGAGCAGTACTTC.

In nucleotides, the CDR3 is TGCGCCAGCAGCTTGGCACAGAACACCGGGGAGCTGTTTTTT. It codes for CASSLAQNTGELFF. The gene calls are TRBV5-1 and TRBJ2-2; D uncertain. There are 14 residues in the CDR3. Trimming left V 0 bases short and J 1 base short, with 4 bases between. Germline V gene sequence: CDR1 SGHRS, CDR2 YFSETQ.

J is TRBJ1-3 and V is TRBV29-1, with D hard to call. The CDR3 length is 11 residues. Trimming removed 4 bases at V and 4 bases at J, with 5 bases between. CDR1 is SQVTM, CDR2 ANQGSEA, per germline. The CDR3 DNA reads TGCAGCGTTGGCGAGGGAAACACCATATATTTT. Translated, it gives CSVGEGNTIYF.

This clone was detected only once. The chain recombines TRBV30 with TRBJ1-5, with 9 nucleotides matching TRBD1. The CDR3 runs to 14 residues. Germline CDR1 reads GTSNPN; CDR2 reads SVGIG (reference sequence). V gave up 2 bases and J gave up 3 bases; unmatched junction bases: 2. The CDR3 spells CAWSRDRANQPQHF. The CDR3 DNA sequence: TGTGCCTGGAGTCGGGACAGGGCCAATCAGCCCCAGCATTTT.

This clone was seen more than once but under ten times. The chain is built from TRBV7-3 and TRBJ2-5; the match to TRBD1 covers 10 bases. Germline lookup yields CDR1 SGHTA and CDR2 FQGTGA. J was trimmed by 2 bases and V by 5 bases; bases with no gene match: 11. The CDR3 totals 17 residues. CDR3 nucleotide sequence: TGTGCCAGCAGCATCGGGACAGGGGTTTTGGTACAAGAGACCCAGTACTTC. Protein sequence: CASSIGTGVLVQETQYF.

The chain has TRBV18 and TRBJ1-2, with a possible D match to TRBD1 (6 bases). Germline V gives CDR1 KGHSH, CDR2 LQKENI. The CDR3 length is 14 residues. With 1 base removed from V and 1 base from J, the gap between germline ends came to 7 bases. DNA of the CDR3: TGTGCCAGCTCACCACAGGGGGTTAACTATGGCTACACCTTC. Protein product: CASSPQGVNYGYTF.

The CDR3 loop is CASRQSGVGTEAFF. CDR3 DNA: TGTGCCAGCAGGCAATCAGGGGTTGGGACTGAAGCTTTCTTT. The V and J genes are TRBV25-1 and TRBJ1-1; D might be TRBD1 (6 bases). The V end lost 6 bases, the J end lost 5 bases, and 16 bases lay between the germline ends. Germline V gives CDR1 MGHDK, CDR2 SYGVNS. There are 14 residues in the CDR3.

This clone has only one observation. The chain combines TRBV9 with TRBJ2-1, with D perhaps matching TRBD2 (5 bases). Germline lookup yields CDR1 SGDLS and CDR2 YYNGEE. This CDR3 is built from 15 residues. V lost 0 bases to trimming and J lost 4 bases, with 11 bases between them. CDR3 sequence (DNA): TGTGCCAGCAGCGTAGATAGTAGCGAGTACAATGAGCAGTTCTTC. Encoded protein: CASSVDSSEYNEQFF.

This clone was picked up a small number of times. V usage is TRBV27 and J usage is TRBJ1-2; D gene unclear. V shed 0 bases and J shed 5 bases, with 10 bases lying between them. CDR3 length: 14 amino acids. Per germline, CDR1 MNHEY and CDR2 SMNVEV (reference sequence). Here the CDR3 DNA reads TGTGCCAGCAGTTTATCTGGCGGAGGATATGGCTACACCTTC. Its protein product is CASSLSGGGYGYTF.

This chain connects TRBV7-6 to TRBJ2-2; possible D gene TRBD1, 6 bases. Germline loops: CDR1 SGHVS, CDR2 FNYEAQ. Trimming cost V 4 bases and J 6 bases, with 12 bases left between them. The CDR3 contains 14 residues. CDR3 in amino acids: CASSSIQGSGELFF. CDR3 sequence (DNA): TGTGCCAGCAGCTCGATACAGGGTTCCGGGGAGCTGTTTTTT.

A note on this clone: At one end, the junction sequence differs from germline, possibly due to a read error. V gene TRBV7-9 combines with J gene TRBJ1-2; the D is unclear. The CDR3 contains 14 residues. Germline CDR1 is SEHNR and CDR2 is FQNEAQ (reference sequence). CDR3 nucleotides: TGTACCAGCAGCTTAGTGGGCTTTAGCTATGGCTACACCTTC. Protein sequence: CTSSLVGFSYGYTF.

The rearrangement links TRBV15 to TRBJ2-5; D possibly corresponds to TRBD1 (5 bases). Trimming shortened V by 1 base and J by 3 bases, and 6 bases separated the two germline ends. Germline CDR1 reads LNHNV; CDR2 reads YYDKDF (reference sequence). The CDR3 totals 13 residues. The CDR3 protein is CATSRGGEETQYF. The CDR3 DNA reads TGTGCCACCAGCAGAGGGGGCGAAGAGACCCAGTACTTC.

The chain links TRBV29-1 to TRBJ2-1; 7 bases are shared with TRBD1. V shed 7 bases and J 12 bases; nucleotides not matched to a gene: 15. The CDR3 length is 13 residues. In germline, CDR1 is SQVTM, CDR2 ANQGSEA. CDR3 sequence reads: CSADDPGQLSQFF. Here the CDR3 DNA reads TGCAGCGCTGACGATCCGGGACAGCTTTCGCAGTTCTTC.

This chain connects TRBV2 to TRBJ2-3; tentatively, D is TRBD2 (6 bases). V shed 6 bases and J shed 3 bases, with 13 bases lying between them. CDR1 is SNHLY, CDR2 FYNNEI, per germline. The CDR3 covers 14 residues. DNA of the CDR3: TGTGCCAGCAGGATAGCGGCCACTACAGATACGCAGTATTTT. This sequence encodes CASRIAATTDTQYF.

This clone was detected only a few times. V usage is TRBV2 and J usage is TRBJ2-7; TRBD2 matches at 10 bases. Germline-derived CDR1 and CDR2 are SNHLY and FYNNEI. The trim removed 10 bases at V and 2 bases at J, leaving 11 bases unmatched. CDR3 length equals 15 residues. The CDR3 DNA reads as TGTGCCACGCAGCCTAGCGGGAGTAGGGCCTACGAGCAGTACTTC. Encoded protein: CATQPSGSRAYEQYF.

This sequence joins TRBV2 and TRBJ2-7; 12 positions agree with TRBD2. The CDR3 covers 15 residues. The V gene's germline CDR1 is SNHLY and CDR2 FYNNEI. V was pared by 5 bases and J by 6 bases, with 8 bases of the junction left unmatched. The DNA of the CDR3 is TGTGCCAGCAGTCTAGCGGGAGGGCCCAATGGCGAGCAGTACTTC. It encodes CASSLAGGPNGEQYF.